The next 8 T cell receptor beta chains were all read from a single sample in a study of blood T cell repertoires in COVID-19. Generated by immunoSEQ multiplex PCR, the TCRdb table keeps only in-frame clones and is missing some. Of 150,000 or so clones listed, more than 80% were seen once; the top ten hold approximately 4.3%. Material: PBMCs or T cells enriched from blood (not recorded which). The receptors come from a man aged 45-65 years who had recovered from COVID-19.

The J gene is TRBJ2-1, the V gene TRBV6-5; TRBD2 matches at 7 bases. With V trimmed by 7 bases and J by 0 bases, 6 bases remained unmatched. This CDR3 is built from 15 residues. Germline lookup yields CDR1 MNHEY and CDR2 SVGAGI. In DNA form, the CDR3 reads TGTGCCAGCAAGGCCGGCGGGAGCTCCTACAATGAGCAGTTCTTC. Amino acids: CASKAGGSSYNEQFF.

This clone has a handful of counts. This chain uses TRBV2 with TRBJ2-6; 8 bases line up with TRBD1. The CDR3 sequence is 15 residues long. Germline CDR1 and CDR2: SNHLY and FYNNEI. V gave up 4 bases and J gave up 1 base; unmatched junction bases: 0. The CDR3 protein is CASSGDRSGANVLTF. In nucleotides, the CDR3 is TGTGCCAGCAGTGGGGACAGGTCTGGGGCCAACGTCCTGACTTTC.

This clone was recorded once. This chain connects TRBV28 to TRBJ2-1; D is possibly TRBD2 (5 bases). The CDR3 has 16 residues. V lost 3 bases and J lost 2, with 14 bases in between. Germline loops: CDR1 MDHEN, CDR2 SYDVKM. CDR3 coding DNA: TGTGCCAGCAGTTTCGGCACTCCTAGCCCCTACAATGAGCAGTTCTTC. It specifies CASSFGTPSPYNEQFF.

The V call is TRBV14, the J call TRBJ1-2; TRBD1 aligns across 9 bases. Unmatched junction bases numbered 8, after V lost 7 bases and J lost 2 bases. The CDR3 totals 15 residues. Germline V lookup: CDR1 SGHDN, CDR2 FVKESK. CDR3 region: CASTTQTGGNYGYTF. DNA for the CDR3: TGTGCCAGCACCACACAGACAGGGGGGAACTATGGCTACACCTTC. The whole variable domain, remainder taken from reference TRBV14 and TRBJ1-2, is EAGVTQFPSHSVIEKGQTVTLRCDPISGHDNLYWYRRVMGKEIKFLLHFVKESKQDESGMPNNRFLAERTGGTYSTLKVQPAELEDSGVYFCASTTQTGGNYGYTFGSGTRLTVV.

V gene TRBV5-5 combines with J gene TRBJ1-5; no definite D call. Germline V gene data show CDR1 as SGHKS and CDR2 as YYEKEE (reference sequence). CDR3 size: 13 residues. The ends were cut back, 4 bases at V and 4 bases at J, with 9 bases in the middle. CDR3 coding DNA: TGTGCCAGCAGCGTCGGGGAAAATCAGCCCCAGCATTTT. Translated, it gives CASSVGENQPQHF. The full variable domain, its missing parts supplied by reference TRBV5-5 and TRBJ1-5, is DAGVTQSPTHLIKTRGQQVTLRCSPISGHKSVSWYQQVLGQGPQFIFQYYEKEERGRGNFPDRFSARQFPNYSSELNVNALLLGDSALYLCASSVGENQPQHFGDGTRLSIL.

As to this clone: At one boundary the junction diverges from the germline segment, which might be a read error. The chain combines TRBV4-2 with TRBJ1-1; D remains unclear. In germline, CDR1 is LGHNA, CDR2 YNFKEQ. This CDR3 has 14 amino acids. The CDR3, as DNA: TGTGCCAGCGGCCAAGATATAGTGAACACTGAAGCTTTCTTT. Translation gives CASGQDIVNTEAFF.

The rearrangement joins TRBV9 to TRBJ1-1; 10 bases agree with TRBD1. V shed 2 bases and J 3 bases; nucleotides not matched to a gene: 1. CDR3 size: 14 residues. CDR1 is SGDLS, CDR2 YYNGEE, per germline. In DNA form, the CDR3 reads TGTGCCAGCAGCGTCGGGACAGGGGACACTGAAGCTTTCTTT. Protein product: CASSVGTGDTEAFF.

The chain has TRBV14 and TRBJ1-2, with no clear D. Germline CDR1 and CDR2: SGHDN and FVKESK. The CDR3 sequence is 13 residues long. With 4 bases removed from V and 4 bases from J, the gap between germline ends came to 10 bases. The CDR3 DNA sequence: TGTGCCAGCAGCCCCCACATTTCCTATGGCTACACCTTC. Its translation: CASSPHISYGYTF.